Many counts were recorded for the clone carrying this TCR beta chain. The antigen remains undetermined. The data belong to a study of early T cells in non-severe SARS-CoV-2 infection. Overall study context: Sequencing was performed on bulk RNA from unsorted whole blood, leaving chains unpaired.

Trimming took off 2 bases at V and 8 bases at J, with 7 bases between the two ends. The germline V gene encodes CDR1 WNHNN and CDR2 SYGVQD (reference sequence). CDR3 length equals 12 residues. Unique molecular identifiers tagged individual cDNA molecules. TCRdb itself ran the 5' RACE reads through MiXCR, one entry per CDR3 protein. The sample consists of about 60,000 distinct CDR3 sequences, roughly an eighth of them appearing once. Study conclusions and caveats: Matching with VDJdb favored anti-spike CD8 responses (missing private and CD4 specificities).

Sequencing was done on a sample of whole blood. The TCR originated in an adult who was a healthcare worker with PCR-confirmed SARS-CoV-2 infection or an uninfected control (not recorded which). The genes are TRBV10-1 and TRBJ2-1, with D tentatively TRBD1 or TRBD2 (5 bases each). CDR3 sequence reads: CASSEGTHEQFF. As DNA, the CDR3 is TGCGCCAGCAGTGAGGGGACCCATGAGCAGTTCTTC.